The subject of this entry is one T cell receptor beta chain. This CDR3 has 15 amino acids. The J segment lost 2 bases and the V segment lost 5 bases, leaving 6 bases of the junction unmatched. From germline, CDR1 is SGHTA and CDR2 FQGTGA. These data originate in a study of OX40 agonist ivuxolimab in advanced cancers. Systemic immunosuppression or autoimmune disease history was grounds to exclude patients. Only in-frame clones appear in the TCRdb table, and some are missing; sequencing was by immunoSEQ multiplex PCR. This sample has fewer than 120,000 clones; about nine tenths occur once, and the top ten carry less than 0.35%.

The source material was CD4+ or CD8+ T cells sorted from blood, sampled in a trial of the OX40 agonist ivuxolimab. The source of this sequence is an adult with an advanced solid tumor such as melanoma, head and neck, liver or kidney cancer. This chain uses TRBV7-3 with TRBJ1-2; the match to TRBD1 covers 9 bases. Here the CDR3 DNA reads TGTGCCAGCAGCCCCCGGACAGGGGAGAACTATGGCTACACCTTC. This encodes CASSPRTGENYGYTF.